What follows are 8 T cell receptor beta chains derived from one specimen sequenced in a study of T cell clones after liver transplantation. Clones were sequenced by immunoSEQ multiplex PCR, and TCRdb holds only the in-frame ones, with some missing. This sample has about 75,000 clones; 84% occur once, and the top ten carry under 2.5%. Sequencing used CD4+ T cells from blood, obtained around 50 months after liver transplant. These receptors all stem from a human patient who received a liver transplant. A subset of T cells may come from the graft donor.

This chain uses TRBV19 with TRBJ1-1; D uncertain. The V gene lost 5 bases and the J gene lost 0 bases, with 7 bases spanning the gap. The length of the CDR3 is 13 residues. The germline gives CDR1 LNHDA, CDR2 SQIVND (reference sequence). The CDR3 loop reads CASSPHLNTEAFF. The CDR3 DNA reads TGTGCCAGTAGTCCTCACTTGAACACTGAAGCTTTCTTT.

The chain employs TRBV27 and TRBJ2-2; D remains unclear. Trimming pared 5 bases from V and 1 base from J, leaving 14 bases between. CDR1 and CDR2 (germline): MNHEY, SMNVEV (reference sequence). The CDR3 is 16 residues long. CDR3 loop: CASSPPVGRNTGELFF. DNA of the CDR3: TGTGCCAGCAGTCCACCCGTAGGGCGGAACACCGGGGAGCTGTTTTTT.

This rearrangement joins TRBV10-3 to TRBJ1-4, with D possibly being TRBD1 (5 bases). Trimming took off 4 bases at V and 5 bases at J, with 14 bases between the two ends. The CDR3 runs to 15 residues. Looked up from germline, CDR1 is ENHRY and CDR2 is SYGVKD. The CDR3 here is CAISAKGGENEKLFF. In DNA, the CDR3 is TGTGCCATCAGTGCGAAGGGAGGGGAAAATGAAAAACTGTTTTTT.

This chain links TRBV2 with TRBJ1-5, with D tentatively TRBD1 (5 bases). Germline CDR1 SNHLY, CDR2 FYNNEI. The germline V and J ends were trimmed by 1 base and 7 bases, with 14 bases remaining between them. The CDR3 extends over 15 amino acids. The CDR3 loop reads CASSEVGESGQPQHF. The CDR3 nucleotides are TGTGCCAGCAGTGAAGTAGGGGAATCGGGGCAGCCCCAGCATTTT.

The rearrangement links TRBV9 to TRBJ1-4, with D possibly matching TRBD1 (6 bases). Germline V gene sequence: CDR1 SGDLS, CDR2 YYNGEE. Trimming left V 2 bases short and J 3 bases short, with 8 bases between. The CDR3 is 14 residues long. In DNA, the CDR3 is TGTGCCAGCAGCGTGGGGGGCCCTAATGAAAAACTGTTTTTT. This sequence encodes CASSVGGPNEKLFF. Full variable domain (missing parts from reference TRBV9 and TRBJ1-4): DSGVTQTPKHLITATGQRVTLRCSPRSGDLSVYWYQQSLDQGLQFLIQYYNGEERAKGNILERFSAQQFPDLHSELNLSSLELGDSALYFCASSVGGPNEKLFFGSGTQLSVL.

This chain uses TRBV5-4 with TRBJ2-2; 8 positions match TRBD2. Germline CDR1 is SGHNT and CDR2 is YYREEE (reference sequence). The CDR3 loop spans 16 amino acids. Trimming at V came to 4 bases and at J to 0 bases, leaving 5 bases not matched to a gene. CDR3 in amino acids: CASSTKTSANTGELFF. CDR3 nucleotide sequence: TGTGCCAGCAGCACCAAGACTAGCGCGAACACCGGGGAGCTGTTTTTT.

CDR3 sequence (DNA): TGTGCCAGCAGCTTAGAAGGGGAAGCTTTCTTT. This codes for CASSLEGEAFF. This chain joins TRBV11-3 and TRBJ1-1; unclear D gene. This CDR3 comprises 11 residues. The ends were cut back, 0 bases at V and 8 bases at J, with 4 bases in the middle. Per germline, CDR1 SGHNT and CDR2 YENEEA.

CDR3 nucleotide sequence: TGTGCCAGCAGCGTTTTAGCGGAAGGTCAAGAGACCCAGTACTTC. It codes for CASSVLAEGQETQYF. The J gene is TRBJ2-5, the V gene TRBV9; D may be TRBD2 (6 bases). This CDR3 has 15 amino acids. Trimming removed 2 bases from V and 2 bases from J, with 13 bases in between. The germline gives CDR1 SGDLS, CDR2 YYNGEE.